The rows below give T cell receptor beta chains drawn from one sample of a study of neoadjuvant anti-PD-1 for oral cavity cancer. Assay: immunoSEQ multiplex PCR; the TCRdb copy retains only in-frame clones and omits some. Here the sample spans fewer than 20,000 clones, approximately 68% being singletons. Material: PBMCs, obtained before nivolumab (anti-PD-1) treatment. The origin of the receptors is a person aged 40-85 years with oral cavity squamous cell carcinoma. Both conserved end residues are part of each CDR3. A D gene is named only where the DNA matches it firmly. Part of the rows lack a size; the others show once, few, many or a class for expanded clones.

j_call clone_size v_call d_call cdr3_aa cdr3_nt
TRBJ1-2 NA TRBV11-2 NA CASSPTAYGYTF TGTGCCAGCTCCCCGACAGCCTATGGCTACACCTTC
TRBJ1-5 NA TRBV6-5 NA CASRRDTASNQPQHF TGTGCCAGCAGGCGAGATACAGCTAGCAATCAGCCCCAGCATTTT
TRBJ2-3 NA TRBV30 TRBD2 CAGGGTDTQYF TGTGCCGGGGGGGGTACAGATACGCAGTATTTT
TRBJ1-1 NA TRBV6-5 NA CASSYSRSEAFF TGTGCCAGCAGTTACTCGAGGAGTGAAGCTTTCTTT
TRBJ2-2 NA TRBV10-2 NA CASSPTRDGELFF TGCGCCAGCAGTCCCACACGTGACGGGGAGCTGTTTTTT
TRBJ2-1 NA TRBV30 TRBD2 CAWSGTSVYNEQFF TGTGCCTGGAGTGGGACTAGCGTGTACAATGAGCAGTTCTTC
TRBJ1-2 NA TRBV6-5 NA CASSPRKGGGYGYTF TGTGCCAGCAGTCCTCGCAAAGGGGGGGGTTATGGCTACACCTTC
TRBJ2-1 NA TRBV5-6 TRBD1 CASSLLDRVWEQFF TGTGCCAGCAGCTTACTGGACAGGGTTTGGGAGCAGTTCTTC
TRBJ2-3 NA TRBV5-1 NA CASSLESTPTDTQYF TGCGCCAGCAGCTTGGAGTCCACCCCCACAGATACGCAGTATTTT
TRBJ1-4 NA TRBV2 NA CASTAQTINEKLFF TGTGCCAGCACCGCACAGACTATTAATGAAAAACTGTTTTTT
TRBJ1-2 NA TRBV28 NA CASTLGDGVYGYTF TGTGCCAGCACCTTAGGGGACGGAGTCTATGGCTACACCTTC
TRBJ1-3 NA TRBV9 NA CASSVEPSSGNTIYF TGTGCCAGCAGCGTAGAGCCGAGCTCTGGAAACACCATATATTTT
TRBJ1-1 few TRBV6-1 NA CASSVQVTITEAFF TGTGCCAGCAGTGTACAGGTAACGATCACTGAAGCTTTCTTT
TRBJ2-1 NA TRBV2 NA CASSDGRVASYNEQFF TGTGCCAGCAGTGATGGCAGGGTGGCCTCCTACAATGAGCAGTTCTTC
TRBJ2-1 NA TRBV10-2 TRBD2 CASSEPDPGLGYNEQFF TGCGCCAGCAGTGAGCCTGATCCGGGACTAGGCTACAATGAGCAGTTCTTC
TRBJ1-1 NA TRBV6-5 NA CATKKGQPNTEAFF TGTGCCACCAAAAAAGGGCAGCCGAACACTGAAGCTTTCTTT
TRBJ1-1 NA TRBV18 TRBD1 CASSPQGATEAFF TGTGCCAGCTCACCACAGGGGGCCACTGAAGCTTTCTTT
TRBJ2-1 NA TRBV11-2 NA CASSFSESPYNEQFF TGTGCCAGCAGCTTTTCCGAATCCCCGTACAATGAGCAGTTCTTC
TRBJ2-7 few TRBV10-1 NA CASSEGAANYEQYF TGCGCCAGCAGTGAGGGGGCAGCCAACTACGAGCAGTACTTC
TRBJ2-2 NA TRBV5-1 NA CAIQGDNTGELFF TGCGCCATACAAGGGGACAACACCGGGGAGCTGTTTTTT
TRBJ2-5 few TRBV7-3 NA CASSLEGQTQYF TGTGCCAGCAGCTTAGAGGGTCAGACCCAGTACTTC
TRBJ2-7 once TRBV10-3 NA CAISESAGQSYEQYF TGTGCCATCAGTGAGTCTGCAGGGCAATCCTACGAGCAGTACTTC
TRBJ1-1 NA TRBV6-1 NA CASRRQVNTEAFF TGTGCCAGCAGACGACAGGTGAACACTGAAGCTTTCTTT
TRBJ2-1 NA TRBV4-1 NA CASSQEPGGGGVGYNEQFF TGCGCCAGCAGCCAAGAACCGGGCGGAGGAGGGGTGGGTTACAATGAGCAGTTCTTC
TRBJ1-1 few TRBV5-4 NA CASSLDSGTEAFF TGTGCCAGCAGCTTGGATAGCGGCACTGAAGCTTTCTTT